This TCR beta chain was obtained from a study of siplizumab effects on memory and regulatory T cells. Overall study results and limits: Proliferating siplizumab-cultured Tregs lacked confirmed suppressive function.

The table came from immunoSEQ multiplex PCR; TCRdb's copy has only in-frame clones and leaves some out. The repertoire holds roughly 50,000 clones, more than 85% seen once, with less than 0.35% in the top ten. This clone has a single count. What it recognizes is unknown. Deletions cut 4 bases from V and 1 base from J, with 10 bases between. This CDR3 spans 14 amino acids. The germline CDR1 and CDR2 sequences are SSHAT and FNYEAQ (reference sequence). The sequenced material came from naive CD8+ T cells sorted from blood. The receptor was isolated from a human donor in good health. The chain has TRBV7-7 and TRBJ2-5; tentatively, D is TRBD1 (6 bases). CDR3 protein: CASSSGQFQETQYF. The CDR3 region has the DNA TGTGCCAGCAGCTCTGGACAGTTCCAAGAGACCCAGTACTTC.